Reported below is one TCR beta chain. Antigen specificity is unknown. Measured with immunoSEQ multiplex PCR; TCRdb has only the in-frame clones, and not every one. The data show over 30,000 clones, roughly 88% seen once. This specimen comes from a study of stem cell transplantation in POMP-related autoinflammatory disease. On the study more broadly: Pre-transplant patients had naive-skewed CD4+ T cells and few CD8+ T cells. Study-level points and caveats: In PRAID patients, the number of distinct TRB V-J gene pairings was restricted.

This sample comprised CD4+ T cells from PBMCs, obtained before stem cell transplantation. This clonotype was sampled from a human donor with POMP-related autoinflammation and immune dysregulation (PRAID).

As DNA, the CDR3 is TGCAGCGTTGAAGAAGGGGCTAGTTACAATGAGCAGTTCTTC. It is translated as CSVEEGASYNEQFF. The V call is TRBV29-1, the J call TRBJ2-1; TRBD1 is a possible D gene (5 bases). Trimming cost V 0 bases and J 4 bases, with 10 bases left between them. Germline CDR1 reads SQVTM; CDR2 reads ANQGSEA. This CDR3 is 14 amino acids long.